This T cell receptor (beta chain) was documented in a study of T cell changes during pregnancy in multiple sclerosis. The germline V gene has CDR1 SGDLS and CDR2 YYNGEE. V lost 4 bases to trimming and J lost 2 bases, with 11 bases between them. The CDR3 extends over 14 amino acids. Sequencing was performed with immunoSEQ multiplex PCR; in TCRdb, only in-frame clones are kept and a portion is missing. The table shows approximately 63,000 clones, with about 94% occurring only once. The J gene is TRBJ2-3, the V gene TRBV9; D possibly corresponds to TRBD1 (6 bases). The clonotype comes from a female donor with multiple sclerosis, enrolled in a pregnancy study. Sequenced here: CD8+ T cells from peripheral blood mononuclear cells, sampled in the third trimester of pregnancy. CDR3 in DNA: TGTGCCAGCAGCCTGGACAGCAACACAGATACGCAGTATTTT. It is translated as CASSLDSNTDTQYF.